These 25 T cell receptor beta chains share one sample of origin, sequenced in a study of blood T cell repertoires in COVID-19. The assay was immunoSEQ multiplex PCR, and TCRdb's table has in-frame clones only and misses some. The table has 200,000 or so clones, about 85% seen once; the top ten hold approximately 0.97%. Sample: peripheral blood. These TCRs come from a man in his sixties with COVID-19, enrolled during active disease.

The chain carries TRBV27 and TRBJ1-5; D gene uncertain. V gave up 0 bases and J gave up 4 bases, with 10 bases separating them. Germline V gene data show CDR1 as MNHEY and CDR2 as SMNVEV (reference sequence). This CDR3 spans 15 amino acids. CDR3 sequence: CASSLSNGPNQPQHF. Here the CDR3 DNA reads TGTGCCAGCAGTTTATCGAATGGGCCAAATCAGCCCCAGCATTTT.

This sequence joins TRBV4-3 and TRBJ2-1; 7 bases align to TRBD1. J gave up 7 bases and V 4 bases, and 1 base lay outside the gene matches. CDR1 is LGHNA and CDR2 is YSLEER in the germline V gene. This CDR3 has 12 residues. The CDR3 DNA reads TGCGCCAGCAGCCCACAGGGGAATGAGCAGTTCTTC. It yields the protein CASSPQGNEQFF.

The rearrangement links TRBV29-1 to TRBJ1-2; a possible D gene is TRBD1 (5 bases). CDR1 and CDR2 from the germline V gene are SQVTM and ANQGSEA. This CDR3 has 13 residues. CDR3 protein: CTAGGDANYGYTF. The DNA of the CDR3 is TGCACCGCGGGGGGAGATGCGAACTATGGCTACACCTTC. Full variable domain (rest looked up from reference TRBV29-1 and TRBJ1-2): SAVISQKPSRDICQRGTSLTIQCQVDSQVTMMFWYRQQPGQSLTLIATANQGSEATYESGFVIDKFPISRPNLTFSTLTVSNMSPEDSSIYLCTAGGDANYGYTFGSGTRLTVV.

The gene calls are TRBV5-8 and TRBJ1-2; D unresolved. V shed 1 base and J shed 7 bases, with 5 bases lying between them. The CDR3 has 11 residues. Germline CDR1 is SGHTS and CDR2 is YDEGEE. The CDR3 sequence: CASSLQIGYTF. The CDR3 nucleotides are TGTGCCAGCAGCTTGCAGATTGGCTACACCTTC.

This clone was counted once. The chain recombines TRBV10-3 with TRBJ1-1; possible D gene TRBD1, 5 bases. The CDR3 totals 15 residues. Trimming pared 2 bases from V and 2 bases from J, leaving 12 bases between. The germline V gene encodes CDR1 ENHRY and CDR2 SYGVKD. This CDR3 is CAISEKRGTNTEAFF. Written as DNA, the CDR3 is TGTGCCATCAGTGAGAAGCGGGGGACTAACACTGAAGCTTTCTTT.

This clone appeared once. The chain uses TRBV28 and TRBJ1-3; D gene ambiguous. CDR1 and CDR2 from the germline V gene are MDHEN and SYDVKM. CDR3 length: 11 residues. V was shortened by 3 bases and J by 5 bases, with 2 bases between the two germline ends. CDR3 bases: TGTGCCAGCAGTTTCAGAAACACCATATATTTT. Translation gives CASSFRNTIYF.

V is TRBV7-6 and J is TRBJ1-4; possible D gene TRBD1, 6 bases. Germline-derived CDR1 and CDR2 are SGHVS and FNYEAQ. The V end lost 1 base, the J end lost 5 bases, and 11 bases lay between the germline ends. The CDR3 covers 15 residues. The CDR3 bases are TGTGCCAGCAGCTTAGTAAAGGGGGTGAATGAAAAACTGTTTTTT. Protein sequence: CASSLVKGVNEKLFF.

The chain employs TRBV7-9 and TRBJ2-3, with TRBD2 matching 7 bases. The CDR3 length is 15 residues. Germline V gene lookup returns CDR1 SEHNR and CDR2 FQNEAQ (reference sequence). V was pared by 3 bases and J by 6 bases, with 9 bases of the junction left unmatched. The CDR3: CASSLGGTPGDTQYF. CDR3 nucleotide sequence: TGTGCCAGCAGCTTGGGGGGGACCCCAGGGGATACGCAGTATTTT.

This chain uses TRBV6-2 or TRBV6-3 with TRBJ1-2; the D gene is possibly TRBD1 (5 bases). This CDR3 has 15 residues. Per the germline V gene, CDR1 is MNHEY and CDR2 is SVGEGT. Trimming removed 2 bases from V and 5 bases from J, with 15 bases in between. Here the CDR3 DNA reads TGTGCCAGCAGTTACGCGGGGACCCTTGGTTATGGCTACACCTTC. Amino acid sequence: CASSYAGTLGYGYTF.

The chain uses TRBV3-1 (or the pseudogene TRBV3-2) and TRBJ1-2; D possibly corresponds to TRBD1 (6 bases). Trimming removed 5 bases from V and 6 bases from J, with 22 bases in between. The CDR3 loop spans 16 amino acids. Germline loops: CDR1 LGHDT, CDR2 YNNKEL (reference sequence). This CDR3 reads CASSEKAGHRGHGYTF. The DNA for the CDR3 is TGTGCCAGCAGCGAGAAAGCGGGACATCGAGGCCATGGCTACACCTTC.

As DNA, the CDR3 is TGCAGCGTCGCGCTCGGGACAGGGAGACAGCCCCAGCATTTT. It encodes CSVALGTGRQPQHF. The J gene is TRBJ1-5, the V gene TRBV29-1; 9 nucleotides match TRBD1. The CDR3 extends over 14 amino acids. Trimming at V came to 6 bases and at J to 7 bases, leaving 10 bases not matched to a gene. Germline V gene sequence: CDR1 SQVTM, CDR2 ANQGSEA. The complete variable domain, with remaining parts taken from reference TRBV29-1 and TRBJ1-5, reads SAVISQKPSRDICQRGTSLTIQCQVDSQVTMMFWYRQQPGQSLTLIATANQGSEATYESGFVIDKFPISRPNLTFSTLTVSNMSPEDSSIYLCSVALGTGRQPQHFGDGTRLSIL.

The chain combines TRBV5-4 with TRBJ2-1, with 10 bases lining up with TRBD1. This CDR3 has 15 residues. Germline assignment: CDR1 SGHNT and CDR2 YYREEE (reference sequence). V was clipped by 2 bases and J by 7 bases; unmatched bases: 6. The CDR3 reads CASSFRQGAKNEQFF. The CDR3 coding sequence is TGTGCCAGCAGCTTCAGACAGGGGGCAAAGAATGAGCAGTTCTTC.

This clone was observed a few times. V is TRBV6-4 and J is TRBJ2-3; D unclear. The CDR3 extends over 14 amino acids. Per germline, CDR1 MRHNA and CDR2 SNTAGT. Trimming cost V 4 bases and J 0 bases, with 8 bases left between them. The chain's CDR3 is CASSGGTSTDTQYF. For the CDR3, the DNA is TGTGCCAGCAGTGGCGGCACTAGCACAGATACGCAGTATTTT.

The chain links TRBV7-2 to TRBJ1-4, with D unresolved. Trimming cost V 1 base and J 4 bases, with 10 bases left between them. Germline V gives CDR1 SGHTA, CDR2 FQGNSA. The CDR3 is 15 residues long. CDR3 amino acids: CASSLVGGLNEKLFF. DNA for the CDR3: TGTGCCAGCAGCTTAGTTGGCGGACTTAATGAAAAACTGTTTTTT.

The CDR3: CASSLQGITYEQYF. The DNA for the CDR3 is TGCGCCAGCAGTTTACAGGGGATAACCTACGAGCAGTACTTC. The V and J genes are TRBV5-1 and TRBJ2-7, with 7 nucleotides matching TRBD1. V lost 5 bases and J lost 2; bases outside the gene matches: 7. Germline V gene data show CDR1 as SGHRS and CDR2 as YFSETQ. This CDR3 region has 14 residues. The whole variable domain, filled in from reference TRBV5-1 and TRBJ2-7, reads KAGVTQTPRYLIKTRGQQVTLSCSPISGHRSVSWYQQTPGQGLQFLFEYFSETQRNKGNFPGRFSGRQFSNSRSEMNVSTLELGDSALYLCASSLQGITYEQYFGPGTRLTVT.

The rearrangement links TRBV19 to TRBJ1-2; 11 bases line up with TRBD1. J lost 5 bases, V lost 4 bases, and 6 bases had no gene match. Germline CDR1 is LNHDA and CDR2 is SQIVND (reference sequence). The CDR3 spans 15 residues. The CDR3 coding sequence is TGTGCCAGTAGTACTCGGACAGGGGGCGGGTATGGCTACACCTTC. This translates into CASSTRTGGGYGYTF.

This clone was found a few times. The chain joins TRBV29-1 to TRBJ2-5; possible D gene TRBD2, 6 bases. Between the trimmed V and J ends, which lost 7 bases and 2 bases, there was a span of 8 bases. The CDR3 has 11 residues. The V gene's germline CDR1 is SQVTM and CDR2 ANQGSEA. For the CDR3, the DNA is TGCAGCGGCGGGGTTCAAGAGACCCAGTACTTC. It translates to CSGGVQETQYF.

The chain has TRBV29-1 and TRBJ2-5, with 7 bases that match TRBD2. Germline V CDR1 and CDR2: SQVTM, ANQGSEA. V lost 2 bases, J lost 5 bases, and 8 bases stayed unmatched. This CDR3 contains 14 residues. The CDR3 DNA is TGCAGCGTTGAACAGAGACTAGCCGCGGAGACCCAGTACTTC. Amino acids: CSVEQRLAAETQYF.

CDR3 loop: CASSLQPGNNEQFF. Here the CDR3 DNA reads TGTGCCAGCAGCCTACAACCGGGTAACAATGAGCAGTTCTTC. The rearrangement joins TRBV6-2 or TRBV6-3 to TRBJ2-1; D is ambiguous. This CDR3 spans 14 amino acids. Germline V gene sequence: CDR1 MNHEY, CDR2 SVGEGT. V was trimmed by 6 bases and J by 5 bases, leaving 14 bases between them.

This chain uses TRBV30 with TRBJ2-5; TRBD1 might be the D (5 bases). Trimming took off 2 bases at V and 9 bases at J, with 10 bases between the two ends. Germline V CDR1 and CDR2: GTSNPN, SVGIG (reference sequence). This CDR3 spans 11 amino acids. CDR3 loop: CAWSSLGAQYF. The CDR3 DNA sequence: TGTGCCTGGAGTTCTTTAGGGGCCCAGTACTTC.

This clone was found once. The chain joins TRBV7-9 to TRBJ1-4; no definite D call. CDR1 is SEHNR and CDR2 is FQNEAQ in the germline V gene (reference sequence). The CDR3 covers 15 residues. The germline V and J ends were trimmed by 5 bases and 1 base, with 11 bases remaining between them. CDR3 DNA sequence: TGTGCCAGCAGCCCAGGCGTAGGAACTAATGAAAAACTGTTTTTT. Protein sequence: CASSPGVGTNEKLFF.

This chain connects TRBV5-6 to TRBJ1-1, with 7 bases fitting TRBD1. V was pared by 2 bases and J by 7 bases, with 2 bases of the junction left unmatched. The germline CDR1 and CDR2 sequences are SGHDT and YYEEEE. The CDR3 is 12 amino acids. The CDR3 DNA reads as TGTGCCAGCAGCTTACAGGGGTTTGAAGCTTTCTTT. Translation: CASSLQGFEAFF.

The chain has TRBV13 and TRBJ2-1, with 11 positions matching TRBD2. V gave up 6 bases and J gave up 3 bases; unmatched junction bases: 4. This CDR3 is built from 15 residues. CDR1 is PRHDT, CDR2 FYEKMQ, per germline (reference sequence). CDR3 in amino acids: CASSAGTSGYNEQFF. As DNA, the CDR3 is TGTGCCAGCAGTGCCGGGACTAGCGGCTACAATGAGCAGTTCTTC.

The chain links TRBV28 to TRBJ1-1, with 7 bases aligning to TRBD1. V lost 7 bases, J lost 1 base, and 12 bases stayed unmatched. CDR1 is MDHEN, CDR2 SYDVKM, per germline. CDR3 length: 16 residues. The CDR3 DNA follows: TGTGCCAGCATTTTCACCCAGGGGGTGAGGAACACTGAAGCTTTCTTT. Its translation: CASIFTQGVRNTEAFF.

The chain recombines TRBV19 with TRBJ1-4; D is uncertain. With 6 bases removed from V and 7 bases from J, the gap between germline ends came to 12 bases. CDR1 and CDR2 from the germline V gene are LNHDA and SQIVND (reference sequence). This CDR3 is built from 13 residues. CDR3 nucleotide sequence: TGTGCCAGTAGCTACGGGTCGGGTGAAAAACTGTTTTTT. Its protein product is CASSYGSGEKLFF.